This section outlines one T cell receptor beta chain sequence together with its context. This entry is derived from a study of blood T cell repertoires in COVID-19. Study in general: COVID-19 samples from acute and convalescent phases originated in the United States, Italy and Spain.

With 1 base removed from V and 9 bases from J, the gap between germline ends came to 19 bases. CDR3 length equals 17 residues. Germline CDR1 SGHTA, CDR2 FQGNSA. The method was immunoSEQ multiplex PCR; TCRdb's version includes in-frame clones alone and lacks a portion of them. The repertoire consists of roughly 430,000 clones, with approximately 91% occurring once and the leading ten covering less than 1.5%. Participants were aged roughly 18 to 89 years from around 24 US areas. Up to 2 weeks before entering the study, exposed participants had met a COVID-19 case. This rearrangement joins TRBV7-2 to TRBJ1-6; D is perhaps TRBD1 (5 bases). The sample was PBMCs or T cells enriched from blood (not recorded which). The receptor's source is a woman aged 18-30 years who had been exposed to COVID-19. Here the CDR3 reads CASSLGRGGAGGSPLHF. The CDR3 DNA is TGTGCCAGCAGCTTAGGTCGCGGGGGAGCAGGCGGTTCACCCCTCCACTTT.